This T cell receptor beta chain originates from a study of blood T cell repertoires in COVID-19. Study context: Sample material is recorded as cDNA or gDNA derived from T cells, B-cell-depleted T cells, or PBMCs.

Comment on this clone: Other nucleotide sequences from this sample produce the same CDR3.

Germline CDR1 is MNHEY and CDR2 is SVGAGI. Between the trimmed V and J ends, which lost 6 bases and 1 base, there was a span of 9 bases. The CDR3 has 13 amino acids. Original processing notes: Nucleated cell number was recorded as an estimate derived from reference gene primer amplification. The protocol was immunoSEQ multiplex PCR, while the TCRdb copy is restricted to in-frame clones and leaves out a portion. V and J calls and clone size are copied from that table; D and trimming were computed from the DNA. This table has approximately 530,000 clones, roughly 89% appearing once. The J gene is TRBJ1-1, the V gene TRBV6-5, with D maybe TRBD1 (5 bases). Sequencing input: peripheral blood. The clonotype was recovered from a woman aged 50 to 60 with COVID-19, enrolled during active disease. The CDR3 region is CASSRDRNTEAFF. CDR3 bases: TGTGCCAGCAGCCGAGACAGGAACACTGAAGCTTTCTTT.